This T cell receptor beta chain was sequenced for a study of shared clonotypes between healthy human individuals (dated by TCRdb to between 2020 and 2021). With regard to the full study: A couple of women and a few men aged 18 to 49 years were included in the cohort. For each donor, CD4 naive and CD4 memory were each run on three plates, CD8 naive on two plates, and CD8 memory on one plate. Per donor, leukapheresis produced somewhere between about 0.9 and 9.5 billion PBMCs. Libraries were prepared and TCR repertoires were sequenced by different laboratories using diverse techniques, in order to increase sequencing depth and limit assay-specific biases. To estimate repertoire size and how much clonotype sharing occurs between individuals, the study deeply sequenced the blood TCR repertoires of several healthy adults. Overall results and qualifications from the work: Rarefaction of sorted-subset datasets indicated incomplete sequencing despite the large sequencing depth. Higher generation probabilities were observed for clonotypes shared by all four sorted-subset donors than for non-shared clonotypes. Because the study included a small number of donors, the genetic and exposure-history diversity represented was limited. Sharing across a few donors was observed for 4.5% to 6.5% of naive CD4, 3.5% of naive CD8, around 2.5% of memory CD4, and approximately 0.41% of memory CD8 clonotypes. Based on pairwise subsampling, the degree of clonotype sharing among donors was expected to be affected by sequencing depth. Naive subsets generally had larger estimated clonotype richness than memory subsets. Sampling was restricted to blood, and TCR repertoires in tissues likely differ from the TCR repertoires found in blood.

Turning to this clone: Its antigen specificity is not known. Base qualities are not recorded, but no much larger clone differs from it by a single base.

TCR CDR3 regions were amplified from genomic DNA by multiplex PCR using the deep immunoSEQ assay. Extracted genomic DNA from each cell subset was distributed evenly across all wells of several immunoSEQ 96-well plates, and each plate was treated as a replicate. For sorted subsets, each replicate PCR was loaded with 200 ng genomic DNA, equivalent to roughly 30,000 T cell genomes. The purified libraries were quantified using a Qubit 3.0 fluorometer, sized with a Bioanalyzer 2100, and then quantified again using the KAPA Library Quantification kit. Each immunoSEQ 96-well plate was sequenced on its own single-read 150-cycle Illumina NextSeq 550 flow cell. Per the source publication's procedure: The immunoSEQ output contained only junctional sequences without quality scores, so filtering could not match that applied to full-length reads. Sequences were annotated with PyIR, a Python wrapper for IgBLAST v1.9, using IMGT germline references to assign V/J genes and CDR3. Any read was removed if the V/J assignment was weak (E-value above 1e-6), the CDR3 was missing, or the read contained stop codons, out-of-frame junctions, or ambiguous translated residues. V3J clonotypes were defined as sequences sharing an identical inferred V gene, J gene, and CDR3 amino acid sequence. The percentage overlap between two repertoires was calculated by dividing the number of shared unique clonotypes by the size of the smaller repertoire. Richness of each repertoire was evaluated using RTK rarefaction, the Chao1 estimator, and Recon v2.1 estimates of unobserved clonotypes. OLGA was used to compute generation probabilities for all TCRbeta clonotypes that the gDNA method yielded from a few donors. The clones in this table, taken by TCRdb from immuneACCESS, are in-frame only. Not every clone is retained; where verified, under half of the shortfall comes from an unresolved V gene, and the cause of the rest is unknown. V, J and clone size are those of that table, while D and trimming were read from the DNA. In this sample the table shows roughly 700,000 clones, around 91% of which occur a single time. The ten largest account for 34% of the sample.

Healthy HIV-negative adults with no recently reported acute infections or vaccinations were included as donors. All donors were Caucasian adults living in Nashville, Tennessee, USA. CD8 memory samples consisted of magnetically selected CD45RO+ cells combined with CCR7-negative CD45RA+ effector memory (TemRA) cells. Blood was collected by leukapheresis, and PBMCs were isolated by Ficoll-Histopaque density gradient centrifugation and then cryopreserved in liquid nitrogen vapor phase. Analytical flow cytometry was used to check the purity and quantity of each magnetically sorted T cell population. Each sorted fraction had its genomic DNA isolated and then quantified by UV absorbance on a Nanodrop 2000c. This receptor was taken from a man aged 18 to 29 in good health. Some clones in this sample may be carry-over from other donors' samples. The sequencing input was memory CD8+ T cells from PBMCs. The cell subset or site label, as the study defines it: CD45RO+ cells pooled with CCR7-negative TemRA cells.

The sequenced DNA is TGTGCCAGTAGTCCTTTGGTGAGCAATCAGCCCCAGCATTTT. It encodes CASSPLVSNQPQHF. Here the chain combines TRBV19 and TRBJ1-5, with an unclear D gene assignment. The germline V gene (reference sequence) supplies CDR1 LNHDA and CDR2 SQIVND. From the cysteine up to the phenylalanine, the CDR3 has a length of 14 residues. Only the CDR3 DNA stays, 42 bases, in frame from base 1. V is shortened by 5 bases, J by 1 base, and the region joining them spans 9 bases.